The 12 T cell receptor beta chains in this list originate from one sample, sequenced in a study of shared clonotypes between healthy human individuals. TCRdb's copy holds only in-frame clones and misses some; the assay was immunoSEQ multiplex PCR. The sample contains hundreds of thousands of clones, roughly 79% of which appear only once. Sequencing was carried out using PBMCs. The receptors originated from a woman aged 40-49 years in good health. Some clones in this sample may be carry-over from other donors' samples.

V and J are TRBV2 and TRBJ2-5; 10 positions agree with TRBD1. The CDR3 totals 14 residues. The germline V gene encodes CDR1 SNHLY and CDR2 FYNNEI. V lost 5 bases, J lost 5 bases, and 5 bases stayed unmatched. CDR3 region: CASSKTGGGETQYF. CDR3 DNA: TGTGCCAGCAGTAAGACAGGGGGCGGGGAGACCCAGTACTTC.

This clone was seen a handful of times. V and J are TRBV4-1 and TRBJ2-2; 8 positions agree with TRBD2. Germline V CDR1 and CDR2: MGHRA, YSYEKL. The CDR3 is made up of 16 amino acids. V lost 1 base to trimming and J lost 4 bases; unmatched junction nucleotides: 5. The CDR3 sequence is CASSQVGTRPTGELFF. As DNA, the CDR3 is TGCGCCAGCAGCCAAGTCGGGACTAGGCCCACCGGGGAGCTGTTTTTT.

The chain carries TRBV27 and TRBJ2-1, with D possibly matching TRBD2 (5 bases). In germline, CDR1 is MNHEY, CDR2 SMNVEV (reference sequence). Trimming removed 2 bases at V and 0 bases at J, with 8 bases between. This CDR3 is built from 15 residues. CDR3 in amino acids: CASSLRGSSYNEQFF. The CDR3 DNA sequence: TGTGCCAGCAGTTTACGTGGGAGCTCCTACAATGAGCAGTTCTTC.

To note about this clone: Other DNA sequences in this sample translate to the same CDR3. CDR3 residues: CASSGGQYGYTF. The DNA of the CDR3 is TGTGCCAGCAGCGGGGGGCAATATGGCTACACCTTC. V is TRBV6-5 and J is TRBJ1-2; TRBD1 is a possible D gene (6 bases). Per germline, CDR1 MNHEY and CDR2 SVGAGI. This CDR3 is built from 12 residues. V lost 6 bases and J lost 5, with 10 bases in between.

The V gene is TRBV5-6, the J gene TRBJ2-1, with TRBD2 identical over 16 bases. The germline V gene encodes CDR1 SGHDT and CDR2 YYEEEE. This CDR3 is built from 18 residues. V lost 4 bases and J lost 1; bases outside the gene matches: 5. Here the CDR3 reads CASSHGTSGRGSYNEQFF. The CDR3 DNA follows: TGTGCCAGCAGCCACGGGACTAGCGGGAGGGGTTCCTACAATGAGCAGTTCTTC.

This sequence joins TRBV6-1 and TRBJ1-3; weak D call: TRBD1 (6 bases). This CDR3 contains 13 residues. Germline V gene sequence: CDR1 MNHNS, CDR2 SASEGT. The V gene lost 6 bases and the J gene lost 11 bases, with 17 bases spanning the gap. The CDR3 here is CASSLNRVSPIYF. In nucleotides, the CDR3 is TGTGCCAGCAGCCTCAACAGGGTCTCTCCCATATATTTT.

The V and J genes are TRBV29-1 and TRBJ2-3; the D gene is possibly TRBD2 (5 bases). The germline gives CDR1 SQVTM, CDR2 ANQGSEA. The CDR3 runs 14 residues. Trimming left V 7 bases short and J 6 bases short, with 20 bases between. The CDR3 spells CSARPGKALDTQYF. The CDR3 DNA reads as TGCAGCGCCCGACCCGGGAAAGCCTTGGATACGCAGTATTTT.

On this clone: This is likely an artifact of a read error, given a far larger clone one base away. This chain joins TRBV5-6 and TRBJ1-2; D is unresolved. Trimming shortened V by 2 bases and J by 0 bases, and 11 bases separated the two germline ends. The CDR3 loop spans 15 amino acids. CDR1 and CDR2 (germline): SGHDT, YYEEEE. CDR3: CASSFVVGANYGYTF. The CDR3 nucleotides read TGTGCCAGCAGCTTTGTCGTGGGAGCTAACTATGGCTACACCTTC.

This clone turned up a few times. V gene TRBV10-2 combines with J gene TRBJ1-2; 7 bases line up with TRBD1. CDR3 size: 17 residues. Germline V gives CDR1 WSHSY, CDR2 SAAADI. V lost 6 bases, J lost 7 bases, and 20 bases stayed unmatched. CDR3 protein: CASSAETPGQSRGGYTF. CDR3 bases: TGCGCCAGCAGCGCCGAAACCCCGGGACAGTCAAGAGGTGGCTACACCTTC.

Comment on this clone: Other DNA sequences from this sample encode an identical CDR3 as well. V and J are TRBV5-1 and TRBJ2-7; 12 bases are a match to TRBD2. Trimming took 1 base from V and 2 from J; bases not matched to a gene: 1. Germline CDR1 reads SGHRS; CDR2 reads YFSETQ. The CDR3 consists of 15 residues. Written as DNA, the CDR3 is TGCGCCAGCAGCTTGCTAGCGGGAGGGCCCTACGAGCAGTACTTC. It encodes CASSLLAGGPYEQYF.

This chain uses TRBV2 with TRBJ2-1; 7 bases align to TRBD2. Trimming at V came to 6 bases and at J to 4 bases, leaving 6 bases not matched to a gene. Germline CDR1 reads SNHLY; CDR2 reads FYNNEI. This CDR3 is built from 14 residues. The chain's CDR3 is CASRQRGRYNEQFF. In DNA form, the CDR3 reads TGTGCCAGCAGGCAGCGGGGTCGGTACAATGAGCAGTTCTTC.

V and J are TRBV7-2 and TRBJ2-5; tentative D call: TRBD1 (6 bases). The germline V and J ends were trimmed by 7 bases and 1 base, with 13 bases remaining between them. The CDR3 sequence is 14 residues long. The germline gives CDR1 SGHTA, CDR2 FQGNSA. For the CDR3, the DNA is TGTGCCAGCACCCCCGGGACATCCCAAGAGACCCAGTACTTC. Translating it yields CASTPGTSQETQYF.